The 9 T cell receptor beta chains below come from one sample, sequenced in a study of blood T cells in healthy people across ages. With a J-beta primer mix and a sample-barcoded 5' primer, a second PCR ran about 7 to 12 cycles. Each CDR3 protein is one row after TCRdb ran MiXCR on the 5' RACE reads. The table has around 690,000 distinct CDR3 sequences, roughly 50% seen once. The sequenced material came from blood. These receptors were taken from a man between 60 and 75 years old in good health.

There are a few counts of this clonotype. The rearrangement joins TRBV10-3 to TRBJ1-1; no reliable D call. V was clipped by 6 bases and J by 3 bases, with 14 bases between them. Germline CDR1 and CDR2: ENHRY and SYGVKD. CDR3 length: 14 amino acids. For the CDR3, the DNA is TGTGCCATCAGGGGCAGCGCCGGTGACACTGAAGCTTTCTTT. Translation: CAIRGSAGDTEAFF.

The gene calls are TRBV20-1 and TRBJ2-7; TRBD1 aligns across 7 bases. The trim removed 3 bases at V and 6 bases at J, leaving 14 bases unmatched. The CDR3 runs 15 residues. CDR1 and CDR2 from the germline V gene are DFQATT and SNEGSKA (reference sequence). The CDR3 DNA reads as TGCAGTGCTAGCCGGCGTACAGGGGATCCGGGCGAGCAGTACTTC. Its translation: CSASRRTGDPGEQYF.

The chain recombines TRBV3-1 with TRBJ2-4; D gene ambiguous. This CDR3 is 15 amino acids long. Trimming took off 3 bases at V and 1 base at J, with 10 bases between the two ends. Germline CDR1 LGHDT, CDR2 YNNKEL (reference sequence). The CDR3 DNA sequence: TGTGCCAGCAGCCACGGCCGGGTGGCCAAAAACATTCAGTACTTC. Translated: CASSHGRVAKNIQYF.

This clonotype was seen only a few times. The chain recombines TRBV6-6 with TRBJ2-4, with D perhaps matching TRBD1 or TRBD2 (5 bases each). The assigned J gene may be wrong: the sequence end matches TRBJ2-7 better. Germline assignment: CDR1 MNHNY and CDR2 SVGAGI (reference sequence). This CDR3 region has 15 residues. CDR3: CASSYGTGSSYEQYF. In nucleotides, the CDR3 is TGTGCCAGCAGTTACGGGACGGGCAGCTCCTACGAGCAGTACTTC.

The chain combines TRBV5-4 with TRBJ1-1, with D perhaps TRBD1 (5 bases). V dropped 4 bases and J dropped 6 bases, with 7 bases sitting between them. This CDR3 region has 11 residues. Germline values: CDR1 SGHNT, CDR2 YYREEE (reference sequence). The CDR3 reads CASSGASEAFF. The CDR3 nucleotides are TGTGCCAGCAGCGGGGCTTCTGAAGCTTTCTTT. Full variable domain (outside the CDR3, taken from reference TRBV5-4 and TRBJ1-1): ETGVTQSPTHLIKTRGQQVTLRCSSQSGHNTVSWYQQALGQGPQFIFQYYREEENGRGNFPPRFSGLQFPNYSSELNVNALELDDSALYLCASSGASEAFFGQGTRLTVV.

This clonotype was picked up one time. This chain joins TRBV4-2 and TRBJ2-1, with 7 bases that match TRBD2. CDR3 length equals 16 residues. CDR1 is LGHNA, CDR2 YNFKEQ, per germline. V was clipped by 0 bases and J by 10 bases; unmatched bases: 12. In nucleotides, the CDR3 is TGTGCCAGCAGCCAAGATAAGGGAGGGGACTTCGGCGAGCAGTTCTTC. Translated, it gives CASSQDKGGDFGEQFF.

The chain combines TRBV6-5 with TRBJ1-1; D gene ambiguous. Germline lookup yields CDR1 MNHEY and CDR2 SVGAGI. This CDR3 has 14 residues. Trimming shortened V by 2 bases and J by 6 bases, and 13 bases separated the two germline ends. CDR3 loop: CASSYLLGRAEAFF. The CDR3, as DNA: TGTGCCAGCAGTTACCTGCTAGGGAGGGCTGAAGCTTTCTTT.

The CDR3 nucleotides are TGTGCCAGCAGCGGAACAGGGTGGGAGACCCAGTACTTC. This gives the protein CASSGTGWETQYF. The chain carries TRBV9 and TRBJ2-7; perhaps TRBD1 as D (6 bases). The J call may be incorrect, as the DNA end agrees better with TRBJ2-5. This CDR3 has 13 amino acids. Germline V CDR1 and CDR2: SGDLS, YYNGEE.

CDR3 in amino acids: CASSLWGGVRETQYF. The CDR3 DNA is TGTGCCAGCAGTTTATGGGGGGGCGTCCGAGAGACCCAGTACTTC. The chain has TRBV27 and TRBJ2-5, with a possible D match to TRBD2 (7 bases). The germline V gene has CDR1 MNHEY and CDR2 SMNVEV (reference sequence). The ends were cut back, 1 base at V and 4 bases at J, with 13 bases in the middle. This CDR3 comprises 15 residues.